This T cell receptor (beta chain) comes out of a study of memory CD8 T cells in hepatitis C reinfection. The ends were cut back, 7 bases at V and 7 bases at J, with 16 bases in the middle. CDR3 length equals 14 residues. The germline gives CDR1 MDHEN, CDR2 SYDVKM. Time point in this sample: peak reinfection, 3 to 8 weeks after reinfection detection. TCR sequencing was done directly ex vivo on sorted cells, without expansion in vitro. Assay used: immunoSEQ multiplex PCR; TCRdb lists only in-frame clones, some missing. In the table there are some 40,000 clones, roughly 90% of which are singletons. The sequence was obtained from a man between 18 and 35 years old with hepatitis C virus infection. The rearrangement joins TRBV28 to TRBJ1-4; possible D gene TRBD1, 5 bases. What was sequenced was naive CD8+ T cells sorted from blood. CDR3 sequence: CASTTQGWGEKLFF. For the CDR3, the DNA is TGTGCCAGCACCACCCAGGGCTGGGGTGAAAAACTGTTTTTT.